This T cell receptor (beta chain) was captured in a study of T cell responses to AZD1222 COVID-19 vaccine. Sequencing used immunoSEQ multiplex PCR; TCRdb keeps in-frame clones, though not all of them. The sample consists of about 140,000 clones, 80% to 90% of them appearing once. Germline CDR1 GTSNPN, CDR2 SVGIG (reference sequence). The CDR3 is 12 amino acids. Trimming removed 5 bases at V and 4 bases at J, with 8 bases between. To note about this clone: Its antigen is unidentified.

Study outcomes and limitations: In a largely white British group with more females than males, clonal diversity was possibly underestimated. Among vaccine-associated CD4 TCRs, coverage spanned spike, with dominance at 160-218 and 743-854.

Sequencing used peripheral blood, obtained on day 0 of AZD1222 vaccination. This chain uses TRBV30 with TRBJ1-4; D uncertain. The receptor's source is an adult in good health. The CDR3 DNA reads TGTGCCTGGTCCGGAGGTAATGAAAAACTGTTTTTT. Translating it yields CAWSGGNEKLFF.